The 13 T cell receptor beta chains presented below share a single source sample, sequenced in a study of lymphopenia after photon versus proton radiotherapy. Profiled with immunoSEQ multiplex PCR; TCRdb holds only in-frame clones, not every one. The sample lists some 20,000 clones, around nine tenths occurring once. The source was peripheral blood, collected from a patient treated with photon-based radiotherapy. All receptors come from a man aged 60 to 75 with pancreatic cancer.

This chain joins TRBV5-1 and TRBJ1-2; TRBD1 is a possible D gene (6 bases). V lost 3 bases, J lost 5 bases, and 20 bases lay in between. CDR3 size: 16 residues. Per germline, CDR1 SGHRS and CDR2 YFSETQ. The CDR3 spells CASSSTWETGAYGYTF. The CDR3 coding sequence is TGCGCCAGCAGCTCGACGTGGGAGACAGGCGCATATGGCTACACCTTC.

The V and J genes are TRBV7-9 and TRBJ1-5, with no clear D. The ends were cut back, 5 bases at V and 0 bases at J, with 14 bases in the middle. Germline V gene data show CDR1 as SEHNR and CDR2 as FQNEAQ (reference sequence). The CDR3 covers 16 residues. The CDR3 loop is CASSATGLNSNQPQHF. The CDR3 DNA reads as TGTGCCAGCAGCGCAACCGGCCTCAATAGCAATCAGCCCCAGCATTTT.

This chain links TRBV6-1 with TRBJ1-4; weak D call: TRBD1 (6 bases). This CDR3 spans 14 amino acids. V lost 7 bases and J lost 8, with 17 bases in between. CDR1 and CDR2 (germline): MNHNS, SASEGT. The CDR3 sequence is CASTATGRYEKLFF. DNA of the CDR3: TGTGCCAGCACCGCGACAGGAAGGTACGAAAAACTGTTTTTT.

This clone was observed a single time. J is TRBJ1-2 and V is TRBV19, with no clear D. CDR3 length: 13 residues. The ends were cut back, 5 bases at V and 5 bases at J, with 12 bases in the middle. CDR1 is LNHDA and CDR2 is SQIVND in the germline V gene (reference sequence). The CDR3: CASSFREAYGYTF. The CDR3 nucleotides are TGTGCCAGTAGTTTCCGGGAGGCGTATGGCTACACCTTC.

This clone was picked up one time. This chain connects TRBV4-1 to TRBJ2-7; the match to TRBD2 covers 10 bases. CDR3 length equals 18 residues. The V and J ends lost 1 base and 5 bases, in that order; junction bases with no gene match: 14. Germline CDR1 reads MGHRA; CDR2 reads YSYEKL. CDR3 bases: TGCGCCAGCAGCCAAGGCCTTGCTCTAGCGGGGGCTCAGGACGAGCAGTACTTC. This gives the protein CASSQGLALAGAQDEQYF.

The genes are TRBV5-1 and TRBJ2-7; 8 bases match TRBD2. Germline lookup yields CDR1 SGHRS and CDR2 YFSETQ. The CDR3 has 14 residues. Trimming took 2 bases from V and 2 from J; bases not matched to a gene: 3. The CDR3 loop reads CASSFAGGTYEQYF. CDR3 coding DNA: TGCGCCAGCAGCTTCGCGGGGGGAACCTACGAGCAGTACTTC.

This chain joins TRBV6-6 and TRBJ2-7; D gene ambiguous. CDR1 MNHNY and CDR2 SVGAGI come from the germline V gene (reference sequence). Deletions cut 1 base from V and 5 bases from J, with 3 bases between. The CDR3 totals 11 residues. CDR3 residues: CASSYFHEQYF. As DNA, the CDR3 is TGTGCCAGCAGTTACTTTCACGAGCAGTACTTC.

The V and J genes are TRBV7-5 and TRBJ2-3; the tabulated D call, TRBD2, remains unverified against the DNA. TRBV7-5 is assigned pseudogene status. The CDR3 runs 17 residues. CDR3 region: CARRWGLAAGRRDTQYF. The CDR3 nucleotides read TGTGCCAGAAGATGGGGACTAGCGGCCGGAAGGAGGGATACGCAGTATTTT.

The chain employs TRBV15 and TRBJ1-1; TRBD1 matches 9 bases. There are 18 residues in the CDR3. V shed 0 bases, J shed 0 bases, and the junction held 8 bases outside the gene matches. Germline assignment: CDR1 LNHNV and CDR2 YYDKDF (reference sequence). CDR3 sequence reads: CATSRDPGQGILNTEAFF. The CDR3 coding sequence is TGTGCCACCAGCAGAGATCCTGGACAGGGGATTCTGAACACTGAAGCTTTCTTT.

The chain combines TRBV7-3 with TRBJ1-6; a weak D match, TRBD1 (5 bases). The CDR3 loop spans 16 amino acids. Looked up from germline, CDR1 is SGHTA and CDR2 is FQGTGA. Trimming took 0 bases from V and 7 from J, leaving 13 bases between them. The CDR3 sequence is CASSLTRAGTNSPLHF. The CDR3 DNA follows: TGTGCCAGCAGCTTAACTAGGGCAGGGACGAATTCACCCCTCCACTTT.

The rearrangement links TRBV2 to TRBJ2-7, with TRBD1 as a possible D gene (6 bases). V lost 2 bases and J lost 6, with 17 bases in between. Germline CDR1 and CDR2: SNHLY and FYNNEI. The CDR3 runs 15 residues. The CDR3 loop reads CASSETGSPNGEQYF. The CDR3 DNA reads TGTGCCAGCAGTGAAACAGGGAGCCCAAACGGCGAGCAGTACTTC.

This chain links TRBV4-1 with TRBJ1-1, with D unresolved. Per the germline V gene, CDR1 is MGHRA and CDR2 is YSYEKL. The CDR3 spans 15 residues. Trimming left V 3 bases short and J 3 bases short, with 14 bases between. CDR3 nucleotides: TGCGCCAGCAGCCATTCGAGATTCCGGGACACTGAAGCTTTCTTT. Translated, it gives CASSHSRFRDTEAFF.

In this sample, this clone turned up once. The rearrangement joins TRBV5-4 to TRBJ1-2; 7 bases agree with TRBD1. V was pared by 7 bases and J by 1 base, with 4 bases of the junction left unmatched. The germline V gene encodes CDR1 SGHNT and CDR2 YYREEE (reference sequence). This CDR3 comprises 13 residues. This chain's CDR3 is CASLDRSNYGYTF. CDR3 DNA sequence: TGTGCCAGCCTGGACAGGAGTAACTATGGCTACACCTTC.